This TCR beta chain was retrieved from a study of blood T cell repertoires in COVID-19. About the research overall: The United States, Italy and Spain were the sources of the acute and convalescent COVID-19 samples.

The CDR3 contains 15 residues. Germline V gene data show CDR1 as SSHAT and CDR2 as FNYEAQ (reference sequence). Comments on this clone: One junction end disagrees with the germline gene, perhaps due to a read error.

In the authors' workflow: Using reference gene primer amplification, nucleated cell counts were estimated. Produced via immunoSEQ multiplex PCR; TCRdb's table is partial and in-frame only. The DNA gave D and trimming, while V, J and clone size come from that table. In the table there are some 260,000 clones, approximately 90% of which are singletons. The genes are TRBV7-7 and TRBJ2-1; 15 positions agree with TRBD2. This TCR was sampled from a woman aged 30 to 39 with COVID-19, enrolled during active disease. Sample: peripheral blood. CDR3 coding DNA: TGTGCTAGCAGCCGGGGACTAGCGGGGGGAGACGAGCAGTTCTTC. It is translated as CASSRGLAGGDEQFF.